This TCR beta chain was observed in a study of blood T cell repertoires in COVID-19. Study at large: Samples of COVID-19 (acute and convalescent) were obtained from the United States, Italy and Spain. T cells, B-cell-depleted T cells, or PBMCs supplied cDNA or gDNA.

Authors' processing steps: It was from reference gene primer amplification that nucleated cell counts were estimated. TCRdb keeps only in-frame clones here, not all; method: immunoSEQ multiplex PCR. D and trimming come from the DNA, and the V and J calls and clone size come from that table. The sample holds 200,000 to 300,000 clones, around four fifths seen once. This clone turned up a few times. The sample contains more than one DNA sequence encoding this CDR3. Sequencing was performed on peripheral blood. The sequence was collected from a man aged 55 to 70 with acute or convalescent COVID-19.

This CDR3 is CASSGAYEQYF. CDR3 DNA sequence: TGTGCCAGCAGTGGGGCGTACGAGCAGTACTTC. V usage is TRBV2 and J usage is TRBJ2-7; no clear D gene. Deletions cut 4 bases from V and 4 bases from J, with 5 bases between. From germline, CDR1 is SNHLY and CDR2 FYNNEI. This CDR3 is 11 amino acids long.